This is a list of T cell receptor beta chains from one sample in a study of OX40 agonist ivuxolimab in advanced cancers. This table comes from immunoSEQ multiplex PCR, and its TCRdb copy is limited to in-frame clones, with some not included. The table lists about 61,000 clones, roughly four fifths of them singletons. The sequencing here drew on CD4+ or CD8+ T cells sorted from blood, taken in a trial of the OX40 agonist ivuxolimab. The receptors come from an adult with an advanced solid tumor such as melanoma, head and neck, liver or kidney cancer. CDR3s include the opening cysteine and the closing phenylalanine or tryptophan. D genes are given only for firm matches. The listing skips clone size in some rows; elsewhere it reads once, few, many or a size class.

TGCGCCAGCAGCTTGACAGGGGGCAGTTGGGAGCAGTACTTC,CASSLTGGSWEQYF,.,TRBD1,TRBJ2-7,TRBV5-1
TGTGCCAGCAGGGGTCTCTCCTACGAGCAGTACTTC,CASRGLSYEQYF,.,.,TRBJ2-7,TRBV5-5
TGTGCCAGCAGCCCAACCGGGACTAGCGGGACTCTTACGCAGTATTTT,CASSPTGTSGTLTQYF,.,TRBD2,TRBJ2-3,TRBV9
TGCGCCAGGGGGCGGCGGGGCTGCGAGCAGTACTTC,CARGRRGCEQYF,.,.,TRBJ2-7,TRBV5-1
TGTGCCAGCTCACCACTAACGTTTTCCCCGAACACCGGGGAGCTGTTTTTT,CASSPLTFSPNTGELFF,.,.,TRBJ2-2,TRBV18
TGTGCCAGCTCCGAAGGGGAAGGGACGTCTCAGCCCCAGCATTTT,CASSEGEGTSQPQHF,.,.,TRBJ1-5,TRBV18
TGCAGCGTTGAAGATGAGAGGCGGCAGTACTTC,CSVEDERRQYF,once,.,TRBJ2-7,TRBV29-1
TGTGCCAGCACCATCCAACCGGGACAGGTCTACAATGAGCAGTTCTTC,CASTIQPGQVYNEQFF,.,TRBD1,TRBJ2-1,TRBV7-2
TGTGCCAGCAGCTTAGGGTCGGACACTGAAGCTTTCTTT,CASSLGSDTEAFF,.,.,TRBJ1-1,TRBV7-2
TGTGCCAGCAGCTTAGTCAGGGGAGCAGATACGCAGTATTTT,CASSLVRGADTQYF,.,.,TRBJ2-3,TRBV11-3
TGTGCCAGTAGTCCCCGACTAGCGGCAGATACGCAGTATTTT,CASSPRLAADTQYF,.,TRBD2,TRBJ2-3,TRBV19
TGTGCCTGGAGTGTGTTATCCAGACAAACCGGGGAGCTGTTTTTT,CAWSVLSRQTGELFF,.,.,TRBJ2-2,TRBV30
TGCGCCAGCAGCCAAGACCCACAGGGGGCGATAGGGGCCAACGTCCTGACTTTC,CASSQDPQGAIGANVLTF,.,TRBD1,TRBJ2-6,TRBV4-3
TGTGCCAGCAGTGGCGCTACTATGAACACTGAAGCTTTCTTT,CASSGATMNTEAFF,few,.,TRBJ1-1,TRBV2
TGTGCCAGTCAGACAGGTCCTGGCCCCTACAATGAGCAGTTCTTC,CASQTGPGPYNEQFF,.,.,TRBJ2-1,TRBV6-5
TGCGCCAGCAGATCGACAGTTTTCTACGAGCAGTACTTC,CASRSTVFYEQYF,.,.,TRBJ2-7,TRBV10-2
TGTGCCACCTCTAGGAGGAGGGGGCGGTCTGGAAACACCATATATTTT,CATSRRRGRSGNTIYF,.,TRBD1,TRBJ1-3,TRBV19
TGTGCCAGCAGTTCCCGCCCCAACTACTATATGTTCTTC,CASSSRPNYYMFF,.,.,TRBJ2-1,TRBV27
TGCGCCAGCAGCTTGGCCCCGGGGGCAGACTACAATGAGCAGTTCTTC,CASSLAPGADYNEQFF,.,.,TRBJ2-1,TRBV5-1
TGCGCCAGCAGCCAGAGAAAAGAGGGGACAGTTTCCTACGAGCAGTACTTC,CASSQRKEGTVSYEQYF,.,TRBD1,TRBJ2-7,TRBV4-1
TGTGCTAGCAGCTTGGGGACCTACACCGGGGAGCTGTTTTTT,CASSLGTYTGELFF,.,.,TRBJ2-2,TRBV7-7
TGCGCCAGCAGCTCGGGACTAGCGGTCACAGATACGCAGTATTTT,CASSSGLAVTDTQYF,.,TRBD2,TRBJ2-3,TRBV5-1
TGCGCCAGCAGCTTGGGGGAGATTCCACCGAACACTGAAGCTTTCTTT,CASSLGEIPPNTEAFF,.,.,TRBJ1-1,TRBV5-1
TGTGCCTCACTACGCGGGACAGAAGAGACCCAGTACTTC,CASLRGTEETQYF,.,.,TRBJ2-5,TRBV7-2
TGTGCCAGCACCTGGAGTCAGGGGGTAGATGGCTACACCTTC,CASTWSQGVDGYTF,.,TRBD1,TRBJ1-2,TRBV6-5
TGTGCCAGCAGCTTGGGGGGGAGCTCCTACAATGAGCAGTTCTTC,CASSLGGSSYNEQFF,once,TRBD2,TRBJ2-1,TRBV11-3
TGTGCCAGCAGCTCGGACAGGGGGCGACCTGGCGAAAAACTGTTTTTT,CASSSDRGRPGEKLFF,once,TRBD1,TRBJ1-4,TRBV27
TGCGCCAGCAGCTCGAAGAGCACCGGGGAGCTGTTTTTT,CASSSKSTGELFF,.,.,TRBJ2-2,TRBV5-1
TGTGCCAGCAGTTTAAGATGGGGCAGGGGGGAAATGAACACTGAAGCTTTCTTT,CASSLRWGRGEMNTEAFF,.,TRBD1,TRBJ1-1,TRBV27